This is a list of T cell receptor beta chains from one sample in a study of human T cells and chemical hapten exposure. TCRdb processed the RACE reads anew with MiXCR; each CDR3 protein has one entry. Among fewer than 100,000 distinct CDR3 sequences listed, over 7.5% were seen once. The sequences come from whole blood, collected in connection with sensitization to the hapten diphenylcyclopropenone (DPC). The receptors stem from a woman aged 40 to 49 with alopecia areata. Some clones in this sample may be carry-over from other donors' samples. Both conserved end residues are part of each CDR3. The D gene is left open where the match is weak. Part of the rows lack a size; the others show once, few, many or a class for expanded clones.

V gene	D gene	clone size	J gene	CDR3 DNA	CDR3 protein
TRBV29-1	NA	NA	TRBJ2-1	TGCAGCGTTGTACTAGCTACTGAGCAGTTCTTC	CSVVLATEQFF
TRBV5-4	TRBD1	many	TRBJ2-1	TGTGCCAGCAGCCGGGACAGGGCAAATGAGCAGTTCTTC	CASSRDRANEQFF
TRBV2	TRBD1	few	TRBJ1-1	TGTGCCAGCAGAATGGACAGGGCGGACACTGAAGCTTTCTTT	CASRMDRADTEAFF
TRBV18	TRBD1	many	TRBJ1-2	TGTGCCAGCTCACCCGGACAGGGATATGGCTACACCTTC	CASSPGQGYGYTF
TRBV12-3/TRBV12-4	NA	many	TRBJ2-1	TGTGCCAGCAGTGGGACATCCTCCTACGAGTTCTTC	CASSGTSSYEFF
TRBV6-2/TRBV6-3	NA	many	TRBJ2-7	TGTGCCAGCAGTGAGTTCCACGAGCAGTACTTC	CASSEFHEQYF
TRBV5-4	NA	NA	TRBJ2-3	TGTGCCAGCAGCCTAACTGCCGAAAGCACAGATACGCAGTATTTT	CASSLTAESTDTQYF
TRBV5-1	NA	many	TRBJ2-3	TGCGCCAGCAGCTTGTTGCCTAGCAGCCCTACAGATACGCAGTATTTT	CASSLLPSSPTDTQYF
TRBV4-2	TRBD2	few	TRBJ2-1	TGTGCCAGCAGCCCTGGGGCTAGCGGGAGGGCCGACTACAATGAGCAGTTCTTC	CASSPGASGRADYNEQFF
TRBV28	TRBD1	many	TRBJ1-1	TGTGCCAGCAGTCTACCGACAGGGGTGGCTGAAGCTTTCTTT	CASSLPTGVAEAFF
TRBV29-1	NA	many	TRBJ2-7	TGCAGCGTTATCTCGGAGGGATCGGGGATCTACGAGCAGTACTTC	CSVISEGSGIYEQYF
TRBV6-5	NA	few	TRBJ1-2	TGTGCCAGCAGTTACGAAGGTTTCTATGGCTACACCTTC	CASSYEGFYGYTF
TRBV12-3/TRBV12-4	NA	NA	TRBJ1-2	TGTGCCAGCAGTTTAATCCATGGATATGGCTACACCTTC	CASSLIHGYGYTF
TRBV28	NA	few	TRBJ2-7	TGTGCCAGCAGTTTACAAGGTTCTAGCGAATTTAGGAACTTC	CASSLQGSSEFRNF
TRBV19	NA	few	TRBJ2-7	TGTGCCAGTAGTATGGAATTTAGGGGTAGCGAGCAGTACTTC	CASSMEFRGSEQYF
TRBV21-1	NA	many	TRBJ2-3	TGTGCCAGCAGCAAAGTCCACTTGTCAAATGGGAGCACAGATACGCAGTATTTT	CASSKVHLSNGSTDTQYF